The entry that follows covers one T cell receptor beta chain sequence. These data originate in a study of blood T cell repertoires in COVID-19. Assay used: immunoSEQ multiplex PCR; TCRdb lists only in-frame clones, some missing. This table has around 100,000 clones, nearly 90% appearing once. The germline V gene encodes CDR1 LNHDA and CDR2 SQIVND (reference sequence). V dropped 5 bases and J dropped 0 bases, with 17 bases sitting between them. This CDR3 is 17 amino acids long. The J gene is TRBJ1-3, the V gene TRBV19; TRBD1 is a possible D gene (5 bases). The sequence came from a woman aged 60 to 75 with acute or convalescent COVID-19. Sequencing was performed on peripheral blood. CDR3: CASSVIRELPSGNTIYF. The CDR3, as DNA: TGTGCCAGTAGTGTCATCAGGGAACTCCCCTCTGGAAACACCATATATTTT.